Each of the 2 T cell receptor beta chains below was sequenced from the same sample in a study of blood T cells in healthy people across ages (dated by TCRdb to 2015 to 2017). The library was obtained by 5' RACE. The instrument was an Illumina HiSeq 2500. A second roughly 6 to 12 cycle PCR used a sample-barcoded 5' primer and a J-beta primer mix. The public sequencing data were trimmed at Q25 with fastp and processed into clonotypes with MiXCR by TCRdb, which kept only in-frame beta chains. Merged by CDR3 protein, the rows form single entries marked with the most common genes and DNA. The sample table lists about 1.5 million distinct CDR3 sequences, roughly 40% of them with a count of one. The ten largest account for around 8% of the sample. Specimen: blood. The receptors here all came from a woman aged 18-35 years in good health.

The chain uses TRBV15 and TRBJ2-1; 11 bases agree with TRBD2. V shed 1 base and J 4 bases; nucleotides not matched to a gene: 3. The length of the CDR3 is 16 residues. Germline V gene data show CDR1 as LNHNV and CDR2 as YYDKDF (reference sequence). The CDR3 protein is CATSRGLAGIYNEQFF. As DNA, the CDR3 is TGTGCCACCAGCAGAGGACTAGCGGGGATTTACAATGAGCAGTTCTTC.

This clonotype was found a few times. V and J are TRBV2 and TRBJ1-1; D might be TRBD1 (6 bases). Trimming stripped 6 bases from V and 0 bases from J, with 17 bases between. The CDR3 has 16 amino acids. The germline gives CDR1 SNHLY, CDR2 FYNNEI. CDR3 coding DNA: TGTGCCAGCAGGGGGGCCTCAGCGGTCATGAACACTGAAGCTTTCTTT. This encodes CASRGASAVMNTEAFF.